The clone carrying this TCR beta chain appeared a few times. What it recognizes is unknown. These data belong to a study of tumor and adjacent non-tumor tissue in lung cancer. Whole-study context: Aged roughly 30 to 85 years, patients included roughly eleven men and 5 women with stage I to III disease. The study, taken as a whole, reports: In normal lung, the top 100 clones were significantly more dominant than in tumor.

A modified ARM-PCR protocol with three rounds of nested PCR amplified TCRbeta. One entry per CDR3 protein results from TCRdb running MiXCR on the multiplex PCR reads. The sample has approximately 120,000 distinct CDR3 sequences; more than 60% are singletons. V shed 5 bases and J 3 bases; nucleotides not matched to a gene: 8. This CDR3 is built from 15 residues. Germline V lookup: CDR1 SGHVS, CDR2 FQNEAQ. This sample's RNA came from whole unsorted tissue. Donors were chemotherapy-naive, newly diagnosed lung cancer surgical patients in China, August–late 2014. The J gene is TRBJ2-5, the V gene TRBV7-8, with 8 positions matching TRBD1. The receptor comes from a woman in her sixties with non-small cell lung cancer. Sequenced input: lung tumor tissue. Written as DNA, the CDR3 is TGTGCCAGCAGCCAGGGGGCGGGCACAAAAGAGACCCAGTACTTC. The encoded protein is CASSQGAGTKETQYF.